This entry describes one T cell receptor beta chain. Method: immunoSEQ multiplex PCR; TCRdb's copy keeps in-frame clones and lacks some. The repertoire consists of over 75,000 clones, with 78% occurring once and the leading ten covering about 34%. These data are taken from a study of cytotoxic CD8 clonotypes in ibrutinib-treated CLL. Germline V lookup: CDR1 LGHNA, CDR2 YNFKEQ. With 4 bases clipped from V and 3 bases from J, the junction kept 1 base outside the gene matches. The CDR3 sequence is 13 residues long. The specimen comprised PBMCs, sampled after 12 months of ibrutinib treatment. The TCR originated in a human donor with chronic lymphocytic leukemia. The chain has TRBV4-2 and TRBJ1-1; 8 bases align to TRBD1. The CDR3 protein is CASSRQGHTEAFF. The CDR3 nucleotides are TGTGCCAGCAGCCGACAGGGGCACACTGAAGCTTTCTTT.